Below are 14 T cell receptor beta chains sequenced from a single sample in a study of human T cells and chemical hapten exposure. Time point indicated: patch test 3, about 24 weeks after DPC sensitization. Treatment of the sample: therapeutic diphenylcyclopropenone sensitization with weekly scalp DPC. Each CDR3 protein is one row after TCRdb ran MiXCR on the RACE reads. The sample contains approximately 97,000 distinct CDR3 sequences, 25% to 35% of which appear only once. The specimen was whole blood, collected in connection with sensitization to the hapten diphenylcyclopropenone (DPC). All receptors come from a man aged 35 to 55 with alopecia areata. Some clones in this sample may be carry-over from other donors' samples.

The V call is TRBV5-6, the J call TRBJ2-5, with 7 bases identical to TRBD2. The CDR3 is 14 residues long. The germline CDR1 and CDR2 sequences are SGHDT and YYEEEE. After removal of 3 bases from V and 4 bases from J, the junction contained 6 bases not matched to a gene. CDR3 bases: TGTGCCAGCAGCTCAGGTCCGGGGGGAGAGACCCAGTACTTC. It is translated as CASSSGPGGETQYF.

In this sample, this clonotype turned up a few times. The rearrangement uses TRBV4-2 and TRBJ2-1; D not resolved. This CDR3 is 13 amino acids long. V gave up 1 base and J gave up 5 bases, with 6 bases separating them. The germline CDR1 and CDR2 sequences are LGHNA and YNFKEQ. The CDR3 DNA follows: TGTGCCAGCAGCCAAGTTACGGACAATGAGCAGTTCTTC. It encodes CASSQVTDNEQFF.

The V and J genes are TRBV28 and TRBJ1-1; D may be TRBD1 (5 bases). Germline loops: CDR1 MDHEN, CDR2 SYDVKM. The CDR3 is 15 residues long. Trimming took 3 bases from V and 0 from J, leaving 11 bases between them. The CDR3 nucleotides read TGTGCCAGCAGTTTGACGGGGCGCCTGAACACTGAAGCTTTCTTT. It specifies CASSLTGRLNTEAFF.

This clonotype was seen only a few times. The V call is TRBV12-3 or TRBV12-4, the J call TRBJ1-5, with D unresolved. The CDR3 is 17 residues long. Trimming took 4 bases from V and 0 from J, leaving 16 bases between them. Here the CDR3 DNA reads TGTGCCAGCAGTTCCCCCCGTGAGAGAAATAGCAATCAGCCCCAGCATTTT. Amino acid sequence: CASSSPRERNSNQPQHF.

The chain uses TRBV2 and TRBJ1-1; 11 bases align to TRBD1. J was trimmed by 5 bases and V by 6 bases; bases with no gene match: 14. CDR1 SNHLY and CDR2 FYNNEI come from the germline V gene. The CDR3 sequence is 17 residues long. The CDR3 sequence is CASRAGQGAFEATEAFF. DNA for the CDR3: TGTGCCAGCAGAGCTGGACAGGGGGCGTTTGAGGCTACTGAAGCTTTCTTT.

This clonotype was observed a handful of times. The chain is built from TRBV12-3 or TRBV12-4 and TRBJ2-3; D ambiguous. There are 11 residues in the CDR3. V gave up 4 bases and J gave up 5 bases, with 4 bases separating them. CDR3 nucleotide sequence: TGTGCCAGCAGTTCAGAAGATACGCAGTATTTT. This sequence encodes CASSSEDTQYF.

The chain employs TRBV20-1 and TRBJ2-3; no clear D gene. Germline CDR1 is DFQATT and CDR2 is SNEGSKA (reference sequence). The CDR3 sequence is 16 residues long. V lost 4 bases and J lost 0, with 17 bases in between. CDR3 nucleotides: TGCAGTGCTAAGTCTTCGCGATGGAGTAGCACAGATACGCAGTATTTT. This gives the protein CSAKSSRWSSTDTQYF.

The rearrangement joins TRBV5-5 to TRBJ2-7; D not resolved. V lost 1 base and J lost 2, with 10 bases in between. This CDR3 region has 14 residues. The germline V gene has CDR1 SGHKS and CDR2 YYEKEE (reference sequence). In nucleotides, the CDR3 is TGTGCCAGCAGCTTGAGCTCCGTCCCCTACGAGCAGTACTTC. Protein product: CASSLSSVPYEQYF.

This sequence joins TRBV12-3 or TRBV12-4 and TRBJ2-7, with TRBD2 matching 13 bases. The CDR3 has 14 amino acids. V shed 6 bases and J 2 bases; nucleotides not matched to a gene: 1. DNA of the CDR3: TGTGCCAGCAGACTAGCGGGAGGGCCCTACGAGCAGTACTTC. Translated: CASRLAGGPYEQYF.

This clonotype was detected a few times. The CDR3 protein is CSVAGGQVTDTQYF. The CDR3 DNA follows: TGCAGCGTAGCCGGAGGACAGGTTACAGATACGCAGTATTTT. The chain uses TRBV29-1 and TRBJ2-3, with 7 nucleotides matching TRBD1. The CDR3 totals 14 residues. Germline V gives CDR1 SQVTM, CDR2 ANQGSEA. The ends lost 6 bases at V and 3 bases at J; junction bases unmatched: 9.

This clonotype was seen more than once but under ten times. The chain is built from TRBV27 and TRBJ1-5; D is unclear. The CDR3 loop spans 15 amino acids. V was pared by 2 bases and J by 0 bases, with 8 bases between. Germline lookup yields CDR1 MNHEY and CDR2 SMNVEV (reference sequence). The CDR3 region is CASSLMAGSNQPQHF. The CDR3 DNA is TGTGCCAGCAGTTTAATGGCGGGTAGCAATCAGCCCCAGCATTTT.

The chain recombines TRBV10-3 with TRBJ2-7; no firm D call. Germline V lookup: CDR1 ENHRY, CDR2 SYGVKD. V was shortened by 4 bases and J by 3 bases, with 4 bases between the two germline ends. The CDR3 has 11 residues. The chain's CDR3 is CAISGGYEQYF. CDR3 sequence (DNA): TGTGCCATCAGTGGGGGCTACGAGCAGTACTTC.

This clonotype was detected only a few times. The chain couples TRBV7-2 to TRBJ2-3, with D unclear. Germline CDR1 reads SGHTA; CDR2 reads FQGNSA. V lost 1 base and J lost 0, with 14 bases in between. The CDR3 is 17 amino acids. For the CDR3, the DNA is TGTGCCAGCAGCTTAGAAGGCGGCGTTTATAGCACAGATACGCAGTATTTT. Protein sequence: CASSLEGGVYSTDTQYF.

This clonotype was recorded a few times. The chain recombines TRBV10-3 with TRBJ2-7; 11 bases are shared with TRBD2. This CDR3 comprises 14 residues. Germline V gene lookup returns CDR1 ENHRY and CDR2 SYGVKD. J gave up 2 bases and V 6 bases, and 3 bases lay outside the gene matches. For the CDR3, the DNA is TGTGCCATCAGGCCGGGACTAGCGGCCTACGAGCAGTACTTC. Translation gives CAIRPGLAAYEQYF.